These T cell receptor beta chains were read from a single sample in a study of early T cells in non-severe SARS-CoV-2 infection. TCRdb used MiXCR to reprocess the 5' RACE reads, holding one entry per CDR3 protein. The table shows under 30,000 distinct CDR3 sequences, with around 5.1% occurring only once. Material for sequencing was whole blood. All receptors come from an adult who was a healthcare worker with PCR-confirmed SARS-CoV-2 infection or an uninfected control (not recorded which). Each CDR3 is given with its conserved first and last residue. Fields, in order: J gene, V gene, clone size, D gene, CDR3 protein, CDR3 DNA. The D gene is left open where the match is weak. Size is omitted from some rows. Given values are once, few, many or a class for expanded clones.

TRBJ2-1 TRBV7-3 . TRBD1 CASSLLPTGGSYNEQFF TGTGCCAGCAGCTTGCTCCCGACAGGGGGCTCCTACAATGAGCAGTTCTTC
TRBJ2-7 TRBV7-9 many . CASSLGADKFYPQYF TGTGCCAGCAGCTTAGGGGCGGACAAATTTTATCCGCAGTACTTC
TRBJ2-3 TRBV11-3 many . CASSLGHSTDTQYF TGTGCCAGCAGCCTAGGACACTCCACAGATACGCAGTATTTT
TRBJ2-1 TRBV29-1 . . CSVGTHSYNEQFF TGCAGCGTTGGGACACACTCCTACAATGAGCAGTTCTTC
TRBJ2-7 TRBV11-2 few TRBD1 CASSPLRDRASYEQYF TGTGCCAGCAGCCCCCTCCGGGACAGGGCGTCCTACGAGCAGTACTTC
TRBJ1-5 TRBV6-1 many . CASTILRGEGYPQHF TGTGCCAGCACCATTCTCAGGGGAGAGGGGTACCCCCAGCATTTT
TRBJ2-2 TRBV7-7 . TRBD2 CASTPTAGAQGGGELFF TGTGCTAGCACCCCGACAGCGGGGGCCCAAGGCGGCGGGGAGCTGTTTTTT
TRBJ2-1 TRBV6-1 many TRBD2 CASSASGTSSYNEQFF TGTGCCAGCAGTGCGTCGGGGACTAGCTCCTACAATGAGCAGTTCTTC
TRBJ2-3 TRBV7-9 few . CASSPQSLGPDTQYF TGTGCCAGCAGCCCCCAGTCCCTGGGACCGGATACGCAGTATTTT
TRBJ2-3 TRBV28 . . CASGVSTDTQYF TGTGCCAGTGGGGTTAGCACAGATACGCAGTATTTT
TRBJ2-6 TRBV28 . . CASSRRSGVDVLTF TGTGCCAGCAGCCGCAGGTCTGGGGTCGACGTCCTGACTTTC
TRBJ1-5 TRBV18 . . CASSLLGHTQVAQHF TGTGCCAGCTCGCTCCTCGGGCACACCCAAGTTGCCCAGCATTTT
TRBJ2-5 TRBV7-9 many . CASSLTGTKKETQYF TGTGCCAGCAGCTTAACCGGGACCAAAAAAGAGACCCAGTACTTC
TRBJ2-2 TRBV11-3 medium-sized TRBD1 CASSHRTGSPGELFF TGTGCCAGCAGCCACCGGACAGGGTCTCCCGGGGAGCTGTTTTTT
TRBJ1-4 TRBV7-9 . . CASSLPGVGEKLFF TGTGCCAGCAGCTTGCCGGGGGTCGGGGAAAAACTGTTTTTT
TRBJ2-3 TRBV10-3 many TRBD1 CAISELSSHRGDGGTQYF TGTGCCATCAGTGAGCTTTCTTCCCACAGGGGTGATGGGGGTACGCAGTATTTT
TRBJ2-7 TRBV5-5 many TRBD2 CASSNPGTSDEQYF TGTGCCAGCAGCAACCCCGGGACTAGCGACGAGCAGTACTTC
TRBJ2-1 TRBV20-1 . TRBD1 CSARTGSYNEQFF TGCAGTGCTAGGACAGGGTCTTACAATGAGCAGTTCTTC
TRBJ2-3 TRBV12-5 many . CASAPQGFMDTQYF TGTGCTAGTGCCCCCCAGGGGTTCATGGATACGCAGTATTTT
TRBJ2-6 TRBV7-9 many . CASSPGGAGANVLTF TGTGCCAGCAGCCCTGGAGGGGCTGGGGCCAACGTCCTGACTTTC
TRBJ2-1 TRBV6-1 many . CASRDPGAYLGNEQFF TGTGCCAGCAGAGACCCGGGGGCCTACTTGGGGAATGAGCAGTTCTTC
TRBJ2-2 TRBV7-9 many TRBD2 CASSPPQRGVTGELFF TGTGCCAGCAGCCCTCCCCAGCGGGGGGTAACCGGGGAGCTGTTTTTT
TRBJ2-7 TRBV20-1 many TRBD1 CSANTGGSFSYEQYF TGCAGTGCTAATACAGGGGGCTCCTTCTCCTACGAGCAGTACTTC
TRBJ1-1 TRBV7-6 medium-sized TRBD1 CASSSTGLNTEAFF TGTGCCAGCAGCTCGACAGGGTTGAACACTGAAGCTTTCTTT
TRBJ2-1 TRBV7-3 many . CASSLNRDNEQFF TGTGCCAGCAGCTTAAATCGGGACAATGAGCAGTTCTTC
TRBJ1-4 TRBV9 . . CASSATQGMNEKLFF TGTGCCAGCAGCGCCACTCAGGGAATGAATGAAAAACTGTTTTTT
TRBJ2-1 TRBV20-1 many . CSARGRVNEQFF TGCAGTGCGCGGGGACGGGTCAATGAGCAGTTCTTC
TRBJ1-1 TRBV7-9 . TRBD1 CASSPGRYRGWNTEAFF TGTGCCAGCAGCCCCGGACGCTACAGGGGGTGGAACACTGAAGCTTTCTTT
TRBJ2-7 TRBV3-1 . . CASSPMGLLTVNEQYF TGTGCCAGCAGCCCCATGGGACTCCTTACCGTCAACGAGCAGTACTTC
TRBJ1-1 TRBV12-3/TRBV12-4 many . CASSFHSLGTEAFF TGTGCCAGCAGTTTTCACAGTCTAGGCACTGAAGCTTTCTTT
TRBJ2-2 TRBV7-9 . . CASSRQTVTNTGELFF TGTGCCAGCAGCAGACAGACAGTTACGAACACCGGGGAGCTGTTTTTT
TRBJ2-1 TRBV7-2 few TRBD1 CASSSGRGQGYNEQFF TGTGCCAGCAGTTCTGGGAGGGGACAGGGTTACAATGAGCAGTTCTTC
TRBJ2-6 TRBV20-1 many TRBD1 CSARENPGTGPVLGANVLTF TGCAGTGCTAGAGAAAATCCCGGGACAGGGCCTGTCCTTGGGGCCAACGTCCTGACTTTC
TRBJ2-5 TRBV7-2 . . CASSSTRTSQETQYF TGTGCCAGCAGCTCAACCCGGACATCCCAAGAGACCCAGTACTTC
TRBJ2-3 TRBV29-1 many TRBD2 CSGDTGGTDTQYF TGCAGCGGAGATACGGGGGGGACAGATACGCAGTATTTT
TRBJ2-5 TRBV11-2 medium-sized . CASSYEGYRMETQYF TGTGCCAGCAGCTATGAGGGGTACAGGATGGAGACCCAGTACTTC
TRBJ2-7 TRBV2 many . CASSATGHPTYEQYF TGTGCCAGCAGTGCGACGGGACATCCGACCTACGAGCAGTACTTC
TRBJ1-2 TRBV12-3/TRBV12-4 many . CASSLRAAPNYGYTF TGTGCCAGCAGTTTAAGGGCAGCTCCAAACTATGGCTACACCTTC